Below, 7 T cell receptor beta chains from the same sample are listed, as sequenced in a study of persistence of HIV-infected CD4 T cells. This was the immunoSEQ version 4 assay in survey mode. Using immunoSEQ multiplex PCR, the repertoire was profiled, and TCRdb retains in-frame clones only, with some absent. This table has tens of thousands of clones, around two thirds appearing once. Their target antigens are unknown. An overlapping HIV-1 Gag peptide pool stimulated these cells at approximately 1 ug/peptide/mL. Sorting selected CD4+ T cells upregulating both CD40 ligand and CD69. The sample consisted of CD4+ T cells sorted from PBMCs after approximately 19-hour stimulation, taken from a patient who received antiretroviral therapy. These receptors came from an adult man with HIV who was CMV-seropositive.

The chain combines TRBV7-9 with TRBJ2-6; 10 bases align to TRBD1. This CDR3 has 17 amino acids. Germline V gene lookup returns CDR1 SEHNR and CDR2 FQNEAQ (reference sequence). The V segment lost 5 bases and the J segment 0 bases; nucleotides outside the gene matches: 4. CDR3 region: CASSRWTGGSGANVLTF. The CDR3 nucleotides are TGTGCCAGCAGCCGCTGGACAGGGGGCTCTGGGGCCAACGTCCTGACTTTC.

The chain recombines TRBV7-9 with TRBJ2-3; D is unclear. The V and J ends lost 5 bases and 4 bases respectively, with 7 bases between them. Germline CDR1 is SEHNR and CDR2 is FQNEAQ (reference sequence). The CDR3 is made up of 12 amino acids. CDR3 region: CASSHGSDTQYF. The CDR3 nucleotides are TGTGCCAGCAGCCACGGGTCAGATACGCAGTATTTT.

The chain employs TRBV10-3 and TRBJ2-3, with 11 bases matching TRBD2. Germline V lookup: CDR1 ENHRY, CDR2 SYGVKD. V shed 6 bases and J 6 bases; nucleotides not matched to a gene: 14. This CDR3 contains 17 residues. The CDR3 DNA sequence: TGTGCCATCAGGAATAGCGGGGGGGCTGGTTCTGAGGATACGCAGTATTTT. This sequence encodes CAIRNSGGAGSEDTQYF.

This clone was found once. The chain couples TRBV5-5 to TRBJ1-2; 9 bases line up with TRBD1. The germline V gene encodes CDR1 SGHKS and CDR2 YYEKEE (reference sequence). This CDR3 contains 15 residues. The ends lost 2 bases at V and 6 bases at J; junction bases unmatched: 8. Written as DNA, the CDR3 is TGTGCCAGCAGCTTACCCGGGACAGGGTTCAATGGCTACACCTTC. Its protein product is CASSLPGTGFNGYTF.

The chain is built from TRBV6-5 and TRBJ1-5; 7 bases map to TRBD1. V gave up 6 bases and J gave up 5 bases; unmatched junction bases: 4. The germline CDR1 and CDR2 sequences are MNHEY and SVGAGI. CDR3 length: 13 residues. This CDR3 reads CASSTGVDQPQHF. The CDR3 bases are TGTGCCAGCAGCACAGGGGTAGATCAGCCCCAGCATTTT.

This clone appeared a single time. This chain connects TRBV5-1 to TRBJ2-3; no definite D call. The germline V gene has CDR1 SGHRS and CDR2 YFSETQ. This CDR3 is 12 amino acids long. V lost 2 bases, J lost 6 bases, and 7 bases lay in between. The CDR3, as DNA: TGCGCCAGCAGCTTTCTTGGGGATACGCAGTATTTT. Encoded protein: CASSFLGDTQYF.

V gene TRBV21-1 combines with J gene TRBJ2-1; the D segment call TRBD2 is taken from the table without a DNA check. TRBV21-1 is tagged as a pseudogene. This CDR3 contains 15 residues. CDR3 coding DNA: TGTGCCAGCAGGGGCAGGGGGACTAGCACCGATGAGCAGTTCTTC. Translating gives CASRGRGTSTDEQFF.